This T cell receptor beta chain derives from a study of neoadjuvant anti-PD-1 for oral cavity cancer. The V and J ends lost 1 base and 4 bases respectively, with 4 bases between them. Germline values: CDR1 DFQATT, CDR2 SNEGSKA (reference sequence). The CDR3 extends over 11 amino acids. Tumor libraries mostly used approximately 4.9 ug genomic DNA, two replicates each. Profiling relied on immunoSEQ multiplex PCR, and the TCRdb table lists in-frame clones only, not all of them. The sample lists around 35,000 clones, over 30% seen once, with about a sixth in the top ten. Only a few counts were recorded for this clone. Its matching antigen is unknown. The time point denotes: after neoadjuvant nivolumab, at surgical resection. Study-wide points: Only a few patients per response group were TCR-analyzed; validation needed. Higher pretreatment Treg/Th17 ratios tracked higher pretreatment blood clonality.

The receptor was derived from a person between 40 and 85 years old with oral cavity squamous cell carcinoma. Sequenced material: tumor tissue, taken after nivolumab (anti-PD-1) treatment. This sequence joins TRBV20-1 and TRBJ1-1; D remains ambiguous. CDR3 protein: CSARGPTEAFF. CDR3 sequence (DNA): TGCAGTGCTAGAGGGCCCACTGAAGCTTTCTTT.